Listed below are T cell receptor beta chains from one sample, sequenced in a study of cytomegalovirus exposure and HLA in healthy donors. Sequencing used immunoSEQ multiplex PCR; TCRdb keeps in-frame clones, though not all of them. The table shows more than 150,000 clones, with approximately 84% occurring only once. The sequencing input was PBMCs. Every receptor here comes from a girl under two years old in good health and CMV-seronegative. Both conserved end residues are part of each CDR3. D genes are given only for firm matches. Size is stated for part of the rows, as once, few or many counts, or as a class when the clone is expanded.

cdr3_aa: CSAPENTEAFF; cdr3_nt: TGCAGTGCTCCAGAGAACACTGAAGCTTTCTTT; clone_size: .; j_call: TRBJ1-1; d_call: .; v_call: TRBV20-1
cdr3_aa: CASSFPWQFF; cdr3_nt: TGTGCCAGCAGTTTCCCCTGGCAGTTCTTC; clone_size: .; j_call: TRBJ2-1; d_call: .; v_call: TRBV27
cdr3_aa: CASSALDLAVTQYF; cdr3_nt: TGTGCCAGCAGCGCCCTGGATCTAGCGGTAACGCAGTATTTT; clone_size: .; j_call: TRBJ2-3; d_call: TRBD2; v_call: TRBV9
cdr3_aa: CASSLGGDRDGANTQYF; cdr3_nt: TGTGCCAGCAGTTTGGGGGGAGACAGGGACGGTGCGAATACGCAGTATTTT; clone_size: .; j_call: TRBJ2-3; d_call: .; v_call: TRBV27
cdr3_aa: CASSQEVAGTSGGLGQFF; cdr3_nt: TGTGCCAGCAGCCAAGAGGTCGCCGGGACTAGCGGGGGGTTGGGGCAGTTCTTC; clone_size: .; j_call: TRBJ2-1; d_call: TRBD2; v_call: TRBV4-2
cdr3_aa: CASSPTLTKTGELFF; cdr3_nt: TGTGCCAGCTCACCCACCCTAACCAAAACCGGGGAGCTGTTTTTT; clone_size: .; j_call: TRBJ2-2; d_call: .; v_call: TRBV18
cdr3_aa: CASFLGVGGTEAFF; cdr3_nt: TGTGCCAGCTTTCTAGGGGTCGGTGGCACTGAAGCTTTCTTT; clone_size: few; j_call: TRBJ1-1; d_call: .; v_call: TRBV6-5
cdr3_aa: CASSAGQGADTQYF; cdr3_nt: TGTGCCAGCTCCGCGGGACAGGGGGCAGATACGCAGTATTTT; clone_size: .; j_call: TRBJ2-3; d_call: TRBD1; v_call: TRBV9
cdr3_aa: CAIRPENRGPDIQYF; cdr3_nt: TGTGCCATCAGACCGGAGAACAGGGGGCCGGACATTCAGTACTTC; clone_size: .; j_call: TRBJ2-4; d_call: TRBD1; v_call: TRBV10-3
cdr3_aa: CASFTTGDYGYTF; cdr3_nt: TGTGCCAGCTTTACGACAGGGGACTATGGCTACACCTTC; clone_size: .; j_call: TRBJ1-2; d_call: TRBD1; v_call: TRBV6-1
cdr3_aa: CASSLFPTDTQYF; cdr3_nt: TGCGCCAGCAGCTTGTTCCCGACAGATACGCAGTATTTT; clone_size: .; j_call: TRBJ2-3; d_call: .; v_call: TRBV5-1
cdr3_aa: CASSLVRAPTTYNEQFF; cdr3_nt: TGTGCCAGCAGCTTAGTCAGGGCTCCCACGACCTACAATGAGCAGTTCTTC; clone_size: .; j_call: TRBJ2-1; d_call: .; v_call: TRBV7-9
cdr3_aa: CASSFRILTEAFF; cdr3_nt: TGTGCCAGCAGCTTTAGAATCCTCACTGAAGCTTTCTTT; clone_size: .; j_call: TRBJ1-1; d_call: .; v_call: TRBV13
cdr3_aa: CASRPRDRAEKLFF; cdr3_nt: TGTGCCAGCAGACCTCGGGACAGGGCCGAAAAACTGTTTTTT; clone_size: .; j_call: TRBJ1-4; d_call: TRBD1; v_call: TRBV2
cdr3_aa: CASSTRLAGGPYNEQFF; cdr3_nt: TGTGCCAGCAGCACCAGACTAGCGGGAGGCCCCTACAATGAGCAGTTCTTC; clone_size: .; j_call: TRBJ2-1; d_call: TRBD2; v_call: TRBV4-2
cdr3_aa: CASSPNPGIAEAFF; cdr3_nt: TGTGCCAGCAGTCCTAATCCCGGGATCGCTGAAGCTTTCTTT; clone_size: .; j_call: TRBJ1-1; d_call: .; v_call: TRBV6-5
cdr3_aa: CASSLYLSGNTEAFF; cdr3_nt: TGTGCCAGCAGCTTGTATCTCTCGGGTAACACTGAAGCTTTCTTT; clone_size: .; j_call: TRBJ1-1; d_call: .; v_call: TRBV7-9
cdr3_aa: CASSFGTSGSYEQYF; cdr3_nt: TGTGCCAGCAGCTTCGGGACTAGCGGGAGCTACGAGCAGTACTTC; clone_size: .; j_call: TRBJ2-7; d_call: TRBD2; v_call: TRBV5-4
cdr3_aa: CATSLAGTGNSPLHF; cdr3_nt: TGTGCCACCAGCCTTGCCGGGACAGGGAATTCACCCCTCCACTTT; clone_size: once; j_call: TRBJ1-6; d_call: TRBD1; v_call: TRBV15
cdr3_aa: CASSKGYRGPETQYF; cdr3_nt: TGTGCCAGCAGCAAAGGCTACAGGGGGCCGGAGACCCAGTACTTC; clone_size: .; j_call: TRBJ2-5; d_call: .; v_call: TRBV21-1
cdr3_aa: CSVGPWGGYGYTF; cdr3_nt: TGCAGCGTTGGTCCTTGGGGGGGCTATGGCTACACCTTC; clone_size: .; j_call: TRBJ1-2; d_call: .; v_call: TRBV29-1
cdr3_aa: CASRKGTSGALGEQFF; cdr3_nt: TGTGCCAGCAGAAAAGGGACTAGCGGCGCCCTCGGGGAGCAGTTCTTC; clone_size: .; j_call: TRBJ2-1; d_call: TRBD2; v_call: TRBV7-9
cdr3_aa: CASKVAGAGYEQYF; cdr3_nt: TGTGCCAGCAAAGTAGCGGGAGCAGGCTACGAGCAGTACTTC; clone_size: .; j_call: TRBJ2-7; d_call: TRBD2; v_call: TRBV27
cdr3_aa: CSARQSYEQYF; cdr3_nt: TGCAGTGCTAGACAGTCCTACGAGCAGTACTTC; clone_size: once; j_call: TRBJ2-7; d_call: .; v_call: TRBV20-1
cdr3_aa: CASSPLPGDTEAFF; cdr3_nt: TGTGCCAGCTCACCCTTGCCCGGGGACACTGAAGCTTTCTTT; clone_size: .; j_call: TRBJ1-1; d_call: .; v_call: TRBV18
cdr3_aa: CASSRGWAGGSYEQYF; cdr3_nt: TGTGCCAGCAGCAGGGGCTGGGCGGGGGGTTCTTACGAGCAGTACTTC; clone_size: .; j_call: TRBJ2-7; d_call: TRBD2; v_call: TRBV27
cdr3_aa: CASSRTGIEVGYTF; cdr3_nt: TGTGCCAGCAGCCGGACAGGGATCGAGGTTGGCTACACCTTC; clone_size: .; j_call: TRBJ1-2; d_call: TRBD1; v_call: TRBV6-1
cdr3_aa: CASSIGSGSNYGYTF; cdr3_nt: TGTGCCAGTAGTATAGGCTCAGGGTCAAACTATGGCTACACCTTC; clone_size: .; j_call: TRBJ1-2; d_call: .; v_call: TRBV19
cdr3_aa: CASSEPGRARIGYTF; cdr3_nt: TGTGCCAGCAGTGAACCGGGGAGGGCAAGGATCGGCTACACCTTC; clone_size: .; j_call: TRBJ1-2; d_call: .; v_call: TRBV6-1
cdr3_aa: CASSQLAGVGSYEQYF; cdr3_nt: TGCGCCAGCAGCCAACTAGCGGGAGTGGGTTCCTACGAGCAGTACTTC; clone_size: .; j_call: TRBJ2-7; d_call: TRBD2; v_call: TRBV4-3
cdr3_aa: CASSPAGTTRDTQYF; cdr3_nt: TGTGCCAGCAGCCCGGCCGGGACTACGAGAGATACGCAGTATTTT; clone_size: .; j_call: TRBJ2-3; d_call: TRBD2; v_call: TRBV13
cdr3_aa: CASSIQGIGEQYF; cdr3_nt: TGTGCCAGTAGTATCCAGGGAATTGGCGAGCAGTACTTC; clone_size: .; j_call: TRBJ2-7; d_call: .; v_call: TRBV19
cdr3_aa: CSVQTSGASNEQFF; cdr3_nt: TGCAGCGTCCAGACTAGCGGGGCATCCAATGAGCAGTTCTTC; clone_size: .; j_call: TRBJ2-1; d_call: TRBD2; v_call: TRBV29-1
cdr3_aa: CASSYSRGVMNTEAFF; cdr3_nt: TGTGCCAGCAGTTACTCGCGGGGGGTCATGAACACTGAAGCTTTCTTT; clone_size: .; j_call: TRBJ1-1; d_call: .; v_call: TRBV6-5
cdr3_aa: CASSRPPTGEQYF; cdr3_nt: TGTGCCAGCAGCCGACCGCCTACGGGAGAGCAGTACTTC; clone_size: .; j_call: TRBJ2-7; d_call: .; v_call: TRBV7-2
cdr3_aa: CAWSVLGRGRANYGYTF; cdr3_nt: TGTGCCTGGAGTGTACTTGGCAGGGGGCGAGCTAACTATGGCTACACCTTC; clone_size: .; j_call: TRBJ1-2; d_call: TRBD1; v_call: TRBV30
cdr3_aa: CASSLAEQGGETQYF; cdr3_nt: TGTGCCAGCAGCTTAGCAGAACAGGGGGGAGAGACCCAGTACTTC; clone_size: .; j_call: TRBJ2-5; d_call: TRBD1; v_call: TRBV11-2
cdr3_aa: CASSDRQGGEAFF; cdr3_nt: TGCGCCAGCAGTGACCGACAGGGAGGTGAAGCTTTCTTT; clone_size: .; j_call: TRBJ1-1; d_call: TRBD1; v_call: TRBV10-2
cdr3_aa: CASSLRDRGPLYSNQPQHF; cdr3_nt: TGTGCCAGCAGCCTCCGGGACAGGGGGCCCCTTTATAGCAATCAGCCCCAGCATTTT; clone_size: .; j_call: TRBJ1-5; d_call: TRBD1; v_call: TRBV7-3
cdr3_aa: CASSSQTRYEQYF; cdr3_nt: TGTGCCAGCAGCAGCCAGACTCGTTACGAGCAGTACTTC; clone_size: .; j_call: TRBJ2-7; d_call: .; v_call: TRBV21-1
cdr3_aa: CASSVGGGPSETQYF; cdr3_nt: TGTGCCAGCAGCGTAGGGGGGGGTCCAAGCGAGACCCAGTACTTC; clone_size: .; j_call: TRBJ2-5; d_call: TRBD2; v_call: TRBV9
cdr3_aa: CASSGGRDRGGGEQYF; cdr3_nt: TGTGCCAGCAGCGGAGGTCGGGACAGGGGTGGAGGCGAGCAGTACTTC; clone_size: .; j_call: TRBJ2-7; d_call: TRBD1; v_call: TRBV7-2
cdr3_aa: CARDPGHEYQETQYF; cdr3_nt: TGTGCCAGGGATCCGGGACATGAGTACCAAGAGACCCAGTACTTC; clone_size: .; j_call: TRBJ2-5; d_call: .; v_call: TRBV6-6
cdr3_aa: CASTTGRKAKNIQYF; cdr3_nt: TGCGCCAGCACTACAGGTAGAAAAGCCAAAAACATTCAGTACTTC; clone_size: .; j_call: TRBJ2-4; d_call: .; v_call: TRBV23-1
cdr3_aa: CSVEMGGGYGYTF; cdr3_nt: TGCAGCGTTGAAATGGGTGGAGGGTATGGCTACACCTTC; clone_size: .; j_call: TRBJ1-2; d_call: .; v_call: TRBV29-1
cdr3_aa: CASSWADYGYTF; cdr3_nt: TGTGCCAGCAGCTGGGCAGACTATGGCTACACCTTC; clone_size: few; j_call: TRBJ1-2; d_call: .; v_call: TRBV25-1